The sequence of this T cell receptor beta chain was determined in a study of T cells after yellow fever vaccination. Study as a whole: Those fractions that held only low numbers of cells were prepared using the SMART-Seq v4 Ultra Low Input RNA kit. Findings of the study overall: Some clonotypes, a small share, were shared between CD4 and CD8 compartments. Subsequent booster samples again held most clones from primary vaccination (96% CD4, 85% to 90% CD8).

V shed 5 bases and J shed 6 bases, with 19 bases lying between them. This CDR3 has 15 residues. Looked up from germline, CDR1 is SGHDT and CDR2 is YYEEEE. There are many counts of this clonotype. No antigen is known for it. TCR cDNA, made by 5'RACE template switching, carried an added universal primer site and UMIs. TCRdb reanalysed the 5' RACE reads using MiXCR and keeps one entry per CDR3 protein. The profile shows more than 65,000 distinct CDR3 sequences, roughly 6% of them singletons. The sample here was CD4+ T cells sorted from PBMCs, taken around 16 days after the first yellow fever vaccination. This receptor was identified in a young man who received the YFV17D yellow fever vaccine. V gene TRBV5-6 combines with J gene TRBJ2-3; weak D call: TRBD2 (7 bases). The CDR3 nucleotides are TGTGCCAGCAGTCCTATGGGGGGGGCCGGGGATACGCAGTATTTT. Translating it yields CASSPMGGAGDTQYF.